The 23 T cell receptor beta chains presented below share a single source sample, sequenced in a study of T-cell reconstitution after alpha-beta-depleted transplantation in children. Preparation of the TCRbeta library used unique molecular identifiers. TCRdb re-analysed the PCR reads in MiXCR, keeping a single row per CDR3 protein. The sample lists about 540,000 distinct CDR3 sequences; about a sixth were seen once. Source: PBMCs from the stem cell graft donor, taken from the stem cell graft. The source is a human donor who donated a stem cell graft to a child with acute lymphoblastic leukemia.

The chain has TRBV6-5 and TRBJ2-1; D is unclear. Trimming shortened V by 4 bases and J by 8 bases, and 15 bases separated the two germline ends. The germline V gene encodes CDR1 MNHEY and CDR2 SVGAGI. There are 14 residues in the CDR3. The CDR3 spells CASSSLMASDEQFF. CDR3 nucleotide sequence: TGTGCCAGCAGTTCCCTTATGGCCAGCGATGAGCAGTTCTTC.

The chain uses TRBV20-1 and TRBJ2-7, with D perhaps matching TRBD1 or TRBD2 (5 bases each). V was shortened by 6 bases and J by 0 bases, with 18 bases between the two germline ends. CDR1 and CDR2 (germline): DFQATT, SNEGSKA (reference sequence). The CDR3 length is 15 residues. CDR3: CSAPGPRTISYEQYF. The CDR3 nucleotides are TGCAGTGCCCCGGGACCCCGAACGATCTCCTACGAGCAGTACTTC.

This clonotype was seen a few times. V and J are TRBV15 and TRBJ2-7; D might be TRBD1 (5 bases). Trimming took 0 bases from V and 2 from J, leaving 14 bases between them. The CDR3 extends over 16 amino acids. The germline V gene has CDR1 LNHNV and CDR2 YYDKDF (reference sequence). CDR3 nucleotides: TGTGCCACCAGCAGAGATCGGACACTGTTAACCTACGAGCAGTACTTC. Translated: CATSRDRTLLTYEQYF.

In nucleotides, the CDR3 is TGCGCCAGCAGTGAGTGGGGGGGCGCGGACACCGGGGAGCTGTTTTTT. Its translation is CASSEWGGADTGELFF. The rearrangement joins TRBV10-1 to TRBJ2-2, with D possibly being TRBD2 (7 bases). Trimming pared 1 base from V and 3 bases from J, leaving 12 bases between. This CDR3 is built from 16 residues. Germline CDR1 WNHNN, CDR2 SYGVQD (reference sequence).

CDR3 DNA sequence: TGCAGTGTACTCATGTCAACGCAAGAGACCCAGTACTTC. Its translation is CSVLMSTQETQYF. The rearrangement joins TRBV20-1 to TRBJ2-5; no clear D. Trimming pared 7 bases from V and 2 bases from J, leaving 14 bases between. Germline CDR1 and CDR2: DFQATT and SNEGSKA (reference sequence). The CDR3 is 13 amino acids.

The chain combines TRBV3-1 with TRBJ1-2; D possibly corresponds to TRBD1 (5 bases). The V gene lost 6 bases and the J gene lost 0 bases, with 26 bases spanning the gap. The CDR3 totals 19 residues. Germline-derived CDR1 and CDR2 are LGHDT and YNNKEL (reference sequence). The CDR3 loop is CASSPYTAGTLSANYGYTF. Written as DNA, the CDR3 is TGTGCCAGCAGTCCCTATACTGCCGGGACCCTTTCGGCTAACTATGGCTACACCTTC.

The chain recombines TRBV5-1 with TRBJ2-5; D is unresolved. V was shortened by 4 bases and J by 3 bases, with 13 bases between the two germline ends. Germline CDR1 SGHRS, CDR2 YFSETQ. CDR3 size: 14 residues. The CDR3 nucleotides read TGCGCCAGCAGCCCCGGACCGGCCGAAGAGACCCAGTACTTC. It specifies CASSPGPAEETQYF.

The rearrangement joins TRBV7-9 to TRBJ2-7, with a tentative D call TRBD1 (5 bases). Germline CDR1 is SEHNR and CDR2 is FQNEAQ (reference sequence). With 5 bases removed from V and 2 bases from J, the gap between germline ends came to 22 bases. The CDR3 extends over 17 amino acids. The CDR3 loop reads CASSNLDPGLSAYEQYF. CDR3 bases: TGTGCCAGCAGCAACTTAGACCCAGGGCTCTCGGCCTACGAGCAGTACTTC.

The gene calls are TRBV19 and TRBJ1-4; D is undetermined. Germline lookup yields CDR1 LNHDA and CDR2 SQIVND (reference sequence). The CDR3 has 16 residues. V dropped 5 bases and J dropped 6 bases, with 19 bases sitting between them. Here the CDR3 reads CASSPLAAGGDEKLFF. DNA for the CDR3: TGTGCCAGTAGTCCCTTAGCTGCCGGCGGGGATGAAAAACTGTTTTTT.

V gene TRBV5-1 combines with J gene TRBJ1-2; no clear D. Germline CDR1 reads SGHRS; CDR2 reads YFSETQ. There are 12 residues in the CDR3. V shed 1 base and J shed 6 bases, with 7 bases lying between them. The CDR3 region has the DNA TGCGCCAGCAGCTTGAACGGCGATGGCTACACCTTC. It specifies CASSLNGDGYTF.

The rearrangement uses TRBV29-1 and TRBJ2-3; 7 bases fit TRBD1. From germline, CDR1 is SQVTM and CDR2 ANQGSEA. The CDR3 is 14 residues long. The junction had 1 base not matched to a gene; V was cut back by 0 bases and J by 1 base. The CDR3 here is CSVEEGTGTDTQYF. DNA of the CDR3: TGCAGCGTTGAAGAAGGGACAGGCACAGATACGCAGTATTTT.

This chain uses TRBV29-1 with TRBJ2-7, with 10 nucleotides matching TRBD1. The trim removed 0 bases at V and 3 bases at J, leaving 5 bases unmatched. Germline V gene sequence: CDR1 SQVTM, CDR2 ANQGSEA. The CDR3 has 15 residues. CDR3 DNA sequence: TGCAGCGTTGAAGATCAGTGGGACAGGGGCTACGAGCAGTACTTC. It is translated as CSVEDQWDRGYEQYF.

This clonotype was observed a few times. The chain joins TRBV15 to TRBJ2-7; D is perhaps TRBD1 or TRBD2 (5 bases each). The CDR3 covers 14 residues. Germline V gene data show CDR1 as LNHNV and CDR2 as YYDKDF (reference sequence). The V end lost 5 bases, the J end lost 6 bases, and 17 bases lay between the germline ends. The CDR3, as DNA: TGTGCCACCAGCCTCCGGGACCGCGGAGGCGAGCAGTACTTC. It codes for CATSLRDRGGEQYF.

J is TRBJ2-2 and V is TRBV24-1, with 7 positions matching TRBD1. This CDR3 comprises 16 residues. The trim removed 1 base at V and 9 bases at J, leaving 10 bases unmatched. Germline CDR1 and CDR2: KGHDR and SFDVKD. The CDR3 region has the DNA TGTGCCACCAGTGATTTTAGGGGGCGTCGGACCAGGGAGCTGTTTTTT. It encodes CATSDFRGRRTRELFF.

The chain has TRBV10-3 and TRBJ2-1; D perhaps matches TRBD2 (5 bases). Trimming took 8 bases from V and 6 from J, leaving 17 bases between them. The germline V gene has CDR1 ENHRY and CDR2 SYGVKD. The CDR3 spans 14 residues. Written as DNA, the CDR3 is TGTGCCATCCGCCCATTGGTAGGGAGCAATGAGCAGTTCTTC. Its protein is CAIRPLVGSNEQFF.

This chain connects TRBV5-1 to TRBJ1-2, with D hard to call. Per the germline V gene, CDR1 is SGHRS and CDR2 is YFSETQ. V was trimmed by 2 bases and J by 2 bases, leaving 7 bases between them. This CDR3 has 13 residues. CDR3 sequence: CASSFRVNYGYTF. For the CDR3, the DNA is TGCGCCAGCAGCTTCCGGGTCAACTATGGCTACACCTTC.

The rearrangement joins TRBV29-1 to TRBJ1-5, with 7 positions matching TRBD1. CDR1 and CDR2 (germline): SQVTM, ANQGSEA. The CDR3 has 12 amino acids. Trimming removed 4 bases from V and 4 bases from J; junction bases left unmatched: 1. The CDR3, as DNA: TGCAGCGTTGGACAGGGAAATCAGCCCCAGCATTTT. Amino acid sequence: CSVGQGNQPQHF.

This clonotype was picked up a small number of times. The chain combines TRBV12-3 or TRBV12-4 with TRBJ2-7, with TRBD1 matching over 7 bases. Unmatched junction bases numbered 6, after V lost 3 bases and J lost 4 bases. CDR3 size: 14 residues. The CDR3 nucleotides read TGTGCCAGCAGTTTTTTAGGGGGCGGGTACGAGCAGTACTTC. It is translated as CASSFLGGGYEQYF.

This clonotype has a count of ten or more. The V gene is TRBV20-1, the J gene TRBJ2-7, with D perhaps being TRBD1 or TRBD2 (5 bases each). V was cut by 5 bases and J by 9 bases, with 20 bases left in between. In germline, CDR1 is DFQATT, CDR2 SNEGSKA (reference sequence). The CDR3 has 13 residues. CDR3 nucleotide sequence: TGCAGTGCTGGGGACGGGAAGGTTACCCGGCAGTACTTC. Protein sequence: CSAGDGKVTRQYF.

The J gene is TRBJ1-1, the V gene TRBV5-5; TRBD1 is a possible D gene (6 bases). This CDR3 contains 13 residues. Per the germline V gene, CDR1 is SGHKS and CDR2 is YYEKEE (reference sequence). The ends were cut back, 4 bases at V and 12 bases at J, with 19 bases in the middle. CDR3 protein: CASSVGQYTESFF. The CDR3 nucleotides are TGTGCCAGCAGCGTCGGACAGTACACTGAGTCTTTCTTT.

This chain joins TRBV12-3 or TRBV12-4 and TRBJ2-3; D remains unclear. V gave up 9 bases and J gave up 2 bases, with 12 bases separating them. The CDR3 consists of 13 residues. The CDR3 sequence is CASLRLVTDTQYF. The CDR3 nucleotides are TGTGCCAGTCTCAGACTGGTCACAGATACGCAGTATTTT.

The chain employs TRBV11-2 and TRBJ2-1, with unresolved D. The CDR3 has 14 residues. Germline V gives CDR1 SGHAT, CDR2 FQNNGV. V was trimmed by 5 bases and J by 5 bases, leaving 13 bases between them. In nucleotides, the CDR3 is TGTGCCAGCAGCCCCCTCAGACGACACAATGAGCAGTTCTTC. This codes for CASSPLRRHNEQFF.

V gene TRBV20-1 combines with J gene TRBJ2-1, with D perhaps TRBD2 (5 bases). Germline CDR1 reads DFQATT; CDR2 reads SNEGSKA (reference sequence). The CDR3 extends over 14 amino acids. V gave up 1 base and J gave up 0 bases, with 7 bases separating them. CDR3 loop: CSARADFSYNEQFF. CDR3 DNA: TGCAGTGCTAGAGCGGACTTCTCCTACAATGAGCAGTTCTTC.